This passage covers 5 T cell receptor beta chains from one sample sequenced in a study of T cells in Graves' hyperthyroidism and ophthalmopathy. TCR beta CDR3 regions were amplified from RNA transcripts. The study used the HTBI primer set for a first-round RT-PCR of the TCR CDR3. TCRdb reprocessed the multiplex PCR reads with MiXCR, giving one entry per CDR3 protein. The sample lists about 560,000 distinct CDR3 sequences; 15% to 18% were seen once. The sequenced sample was blood. These receptors were taken from a woman aged 30 to 39 with Graves' hyperthyroidism.

Ten or more counts support this clonotype. This sequence joins TRBV7-2 and TRBJ2-5, with D unresolved. The CDR3 length is 17 residues. Germline CDR1 SGHTA, CDR2 FQGNSA. V dropped 0 bases and J dropped 0 bases, with 14 bases sitting between them. For the CDR3, the DNA is TGTGCCAGCAGCTTAGCGCGTAGGAGACAAGACCAAGAGACCCAGTACTTC. Translating gives CASSLARRRQDQETQYF.

This clonotype was detected ten times or more. This rearrangement joins TRBV7-9 to TRBJ2-7; 9 positions match TRBD1. V dropped 5 bases and J dropped 1; count of bases not matched to a gene: 15. The CDR3 extends over 18 amino acids. Germline lookup yields CDR1 SEHNR and CDR2 FQNEAQ (reference sequence). The CDR3 reads CASSPHPWTGEPSYEQYF. Here the CDR3 DNA reads TGTGCCAGCAGCCCTCACCCCTGGACAGGGGAGCCTTCCTACGAGCAGTACTTC.

This clonotype was found a few times. The J gene is TRBJ2-3, the V gene TRBV7-9; 10 bases map to TRBD2. This CDR3 spans 16 amino acids. J was trimmed by 5 bases and V by 5 bases; bases with no gene match: 10. CDR1 and CDR2 (germline): SEHNR, FQNEAQ (reference sequence). The CDR3, as DNA: TGTGCCAGCAGCACCGAGACTAGCGGGTTTTTAGATACGCAGTATTTT. This codes for CASSTETSGFLDTQYF.

The chain uses TRBV6-1 and TRBJ2-3, with D unclear. There are 13 residues in the CDR3. V was pared by 8 bases and J by 2 bases, with 11 bases between. Germline V CDR1 and CDR2: MNHNS, SASEGT. CDR3 loop: CASGSRFTDTQYF. The DNA for the CDR3 is TGTGCCAGCGGGTCCAGATTCACAGATACGCAGTATTTT.

This clonotype was picked up many times. The chain joins TRBV18 to TRBJ2-7; D ambiguous. The V end was cut by 5 bases, the J end by 2 bases, with 7 bases between. The CDR3 is made up of 12 amino acids. Germline V lookup: CDR1 KGHSH, CDR2 LQKENI. This CDR3 is CASSSSPYEQYF. For the CDR3, the DNA is TGTGCCAGCTCATCTTCGCCCTACGAGCAGTACTTC.